A single sample is the source of the 5 T cell receptor beta chains below, sequenced in a study of neurological immune-mediated disorders. Time point denoted: technical triplicate 3. A single record per CDR3 protein comes from TCRdb applying MiXCR to the 5' RACE reads. The sample carries about 44,000 distinct CDR3 sequences, 20% to 25% recorded once. Sequencing was done on a sample of PBMCs. The receptors shown here come from a man aged 55 to 69 with HTLV-1-associated myelopathy (HAM/TSP).

This clonotype was observed many times. It is unclear where the CDR3 begins or ends on the DNA, so no DNA is shown, and the CDR3 is as TCRdb lists it. This chain connects TRBV5-6 to TRBJ2-1; the table's D gene call, TRBD1, was not cross checked with the DNA. Germline V CDR1 and CDR2: SGHDT, YYEEEE. The CDR3 contains 15 residues when both ends are counted. The CDR3 here is CASSFFGPQGREQFF.

CDR3: CSARSLTSGQETQYF. DNA for the CDR3: TGCAGTGCTAGATCCTTGACTAGCGGCCAAGAGACCCAGTACTTC. V gene TRBV20-1 combines with J gene TRBJ2-5; TRBD2 aligns across 9 bases. V lost 2 bases to trimming and J lost 1 base; unmatched junction nucleotides: 5. CDR1 and CDR2 (germline): DFQATT, SNEGSKA (reference sequence). The CDR3 loop spans 15 amino acids.

This clonotype was recorded at least ten times. This chain connects TRBV3-1 to TRBJ1-2; no clear D gene. With 0 bases removed from V and 0 bases from J, the gap between germline ends came to 8 bases. The CDR3 covers 15 residues. Germline CDR1 LGHDT, CDR2 YNNKEL (reference sequence). This chain's CDR3 is CASSQDYNPNYGYTF. The CDR3, as DNA: TGTGCCAGCAGCCAAGATTATAATCCTAACTATGGCTACACCTTC.

This clonotype was detected ten times or more. The chain couples TRBV10-3 to TRBJ1-2; D perhaps matches TRBD1 (5 bases). V lost 6 bases and J lost 2, with 10 bases in between. The CDR3 loop spans 13 amino acids. Per the germline V gene, CDR1 is ENHRY and CDR2 is SYGVKD. This CDR3 is CAISPTANYGYTF. The CDR3 DNA reads as TGTGCCATCAGCCCGACAGCAAACTATGGCTACACCTTC.

This clonotype came up many times. The rearrangement joins TRBV10-3 to TRBJ2-6; 10 nucleotides line up with TRBD1. Germline values: CDR1 ENHRY, CDR2 SYGVKD. The ends lost 8 bases at V and 0 bases at J; junction bases unmatched: 7. The CDR3 is made up of 17 amino acids. CDR3 sequence: CAIGRDRGVSGANVLTF. CDR3 DNA sequence: TGTGCCATCGGCCGGGACAGGGGAGTCTCTGGGGCCAACGTCCTGACTTTC.